Given below is one TCR beta chain in context. These data belong to a study of blood T cells in healthy people across ages. A second 7 to 11 cycle PCR used barcoded and J-beta primers. In TCRdb, the 5' RACE reads were re-called with MiXCR into one record per CDR3 protein. The repertoire holds around 800,000 distinct CDR3 sequences, with 60% to 80% as singletons. Looked up from germline, CDR1 is SGHVS and CDR2 is FQNEAQ. V lost 0 bases, J lost 4 bases, and 4 bases stayed unmatched. The CDR3 consists of 16 residues. The chain recombines TRBV7-8 with TRBJ2-2; 8 positions agree with TRBD1. This receptor was obtained from a man aged 25-40 years in good health. The sample was blood. The CDR3 spells CASSLAQTGVTGELFF. As DNA, the CDR3 is TGTGCCAGCAGCTTAGCCCAGACAGGGGTCACCGGGGAGCTGTTTTTT.